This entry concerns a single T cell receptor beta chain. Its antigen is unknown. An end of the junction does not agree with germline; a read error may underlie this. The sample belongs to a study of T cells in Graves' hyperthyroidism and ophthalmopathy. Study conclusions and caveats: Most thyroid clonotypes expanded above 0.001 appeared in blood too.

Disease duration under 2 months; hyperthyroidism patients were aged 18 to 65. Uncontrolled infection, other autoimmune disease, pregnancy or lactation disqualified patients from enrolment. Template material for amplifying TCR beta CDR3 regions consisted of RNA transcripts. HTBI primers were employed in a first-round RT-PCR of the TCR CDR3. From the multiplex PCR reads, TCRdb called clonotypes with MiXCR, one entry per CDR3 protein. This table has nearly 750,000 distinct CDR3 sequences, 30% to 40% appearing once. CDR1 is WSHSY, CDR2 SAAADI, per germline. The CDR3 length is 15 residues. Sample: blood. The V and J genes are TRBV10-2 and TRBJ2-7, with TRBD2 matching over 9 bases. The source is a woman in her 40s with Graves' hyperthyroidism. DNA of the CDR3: TGTGCCAGCAGTCCCATTAGCGGGAGTCAATACGAGCAGTACTTC. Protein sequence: CASSPISGSQYEQYF.